This TCR beta chain came from a study of beta chain features in type 1 diabetes. Whole-study results and caveats: Shorter TCRB CDR3s, moderately but significantly so, were found in Type 1 diabetes patients in all four CD4+ subsets.

Expressed TCRB transcripts got sequenced, as all isolated RNA was reverse transcribed. Data came from immunoSEQ multiplex PCR; TCRdb stores just in-frame clones and leaves some out. The sample lists under 250,000 clones; roughly 13% were seen once. This clone has a handful of counts. Antigen unknown. The V gene end was trimmed by 3 bases and the J gene end by 3 bases; junction bases not matched to a gene: 7. In germline, CDR1 is GTSNPN, CDR2 SVGIG (reference sequence). This CDR3 spans 15 amino acids. The receptor's source is a man aged 25 to 40 with type 1 diabetes. The J gene is TRBJ1-4, the V gene TRBV30; 7 bases align to TRBD1. Material: naive CD4+ T cells from blood. The CDR3 DNA sequence: TGTGCCTGGAGGCGACAGGGTTGGCCTAATGAAAAACTGTTTTTT. Amino acids: CAWRRQGWPNEKLFF.